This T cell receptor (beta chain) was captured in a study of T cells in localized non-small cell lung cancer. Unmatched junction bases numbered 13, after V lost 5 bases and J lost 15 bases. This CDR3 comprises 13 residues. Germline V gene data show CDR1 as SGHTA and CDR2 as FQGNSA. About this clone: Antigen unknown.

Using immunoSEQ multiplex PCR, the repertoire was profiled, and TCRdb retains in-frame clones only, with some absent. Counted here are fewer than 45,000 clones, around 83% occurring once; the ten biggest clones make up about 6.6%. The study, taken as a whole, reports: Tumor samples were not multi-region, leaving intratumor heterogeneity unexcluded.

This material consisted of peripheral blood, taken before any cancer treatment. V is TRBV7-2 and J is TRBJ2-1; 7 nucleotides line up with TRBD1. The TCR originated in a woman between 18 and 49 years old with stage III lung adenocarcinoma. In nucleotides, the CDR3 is TGTGCCAGCAGCCCCCTAAGGGACAGCGTAAGGTTCTTC. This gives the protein CASSPLRDSVRFF.